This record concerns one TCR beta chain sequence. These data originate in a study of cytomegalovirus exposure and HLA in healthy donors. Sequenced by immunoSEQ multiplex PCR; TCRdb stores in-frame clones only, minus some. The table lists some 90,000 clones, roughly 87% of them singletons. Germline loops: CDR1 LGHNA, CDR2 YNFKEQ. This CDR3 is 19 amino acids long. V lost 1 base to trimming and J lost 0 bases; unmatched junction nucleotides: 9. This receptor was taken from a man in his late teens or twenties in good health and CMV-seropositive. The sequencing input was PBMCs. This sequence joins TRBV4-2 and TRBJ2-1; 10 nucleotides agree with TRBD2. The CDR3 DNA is TGTGCCAGCAGCCAAGCGGTAGCGGGGGGACTTGACTCCTACAATGAGCAGTTCTTC. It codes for CASSQAVAGGLDSYNEQFF.